Below, 25 T cell receptor beta chains from the same sample are listed, as sequenced in a study of shared clonotypes between healthy human individuals. Some clones are missing from TCRdb's copy, which holds only in-frame ones; the method was immunoSEQ multiplex PCR. Seen here are around 1.4 million clones, roughly 98.5% observed once, and the top ten hold 0.36%. Sequencing input: naive CD4+ T cells sorted from blood. Subset given: CD45RA+ positively selected. Every receptor here comes from a man aged 25-45 years in good health.

The chain employs TRBV2 and TRBJ2-7, with D possibly TRBD1 on 5 matching bases. Per the germline V gene, CDR1 is SNHLY and CDR2 is FYNNEI. The CDR3 contains 13 residues. V was trimmed by 6 bases and J by 4 bases, leaving 13 bases between them. In DNA form, the CDR3 reads TGTGCCAGCAGAGCTGCAGGGCTATACGAGCAGTACTTC. This gives the protein CASRAAGLYEQYF.

J is TRBJ2-3 and V is TRBV27; 8 nucleotides agree with TRBD2. The germline V gene has CDR1 MNHEY and CDR2 SMNVEV (reference sequence). This CDR3 is 16 amino acids long. J gave up 1 base and V 5 bases, and 8 bases lay outside the gene matches. In DNA form, the CDR3 reads TGTGCCAGCAGTCCGACCCGGGGGGGCGGCACAGATACGCAGTATTTT. Translated, it gives CASSPTRGGGTDTQYF.

The count of this clone is one. The CDR3 sequence is CASSRSGGFDEKLFF. The CDR3 DNA reads as TGTGCCAGCAGCCGTAGTGGGGGCTTCGATGAAAAACTGTTTTTT. This rearrangement joins TRBV7-9 to TRBJ1-4, with a possible D match to TRBD1 (6 bases). V dropped 5 bases and J dropped 6 bases, with 16 bases sitting between them. The CDR3 extends over 15 amino acids. Germline values: CDR1 SEHNR, CDR2 FQNEAQ (reference sequence).

CDR3 coding DNA: TGTGCCAGCAGCCAGATACAGGGCCCCGGGGAGCTGTTTTTT. Its translation is CASSQIQGPGELFF. The chain carries TRBV14 and TRBJ2-2; the D gene is possibly TRBD1 (6 bases). This CDR3 region has 14 residues. CDR1 is SGHDN and CDR2 is FVKESK in the germline V gene. The V and J ends lost 3 bases and 6 bases respectively, with 11 bases between them.

This chain uses TRBV5-6 with TRBJ2-7; 13 nucleotides agree with TRBD2. Germline V gene sequence: CDR1 SGHDT, CDR2 YYEEEE. The CDR3 runs to 17 residues. Trimming at V came to 7 bases and at J to 11 bases, leaving 21 bases not matched to a gene. The CDR3 DNA is TGTGCCAGCGGCTGGACTAGCGGGAGTCGGATGGGCCTGGGAGAGTACTTC. Protein product: CASGWTSGSRMGLGEYF.

The rearrangement uses TRBV14 and TRBJ2-7; D is possibly TRBD2 (6 bases). The V gene's germline CDR1 is SGHDN and CDR2 FVKESK. The CDR3 loop spans 17 amino acids. V lost 2 bases, J lost 3 bases, and 20 bases lay in between. The CDR3 spells CASSQWDVGGTHYEQYF. DNA of the CDR3: TGTGCCAGCAGCCAATGGGATGTCGGCGGGACGCACTACGAGCAGTACTTC.

The chain is built from TRBV5-1 and TRBJ2-7; 9 bases map to TRBD2. This CDR3 is built from 16 residues. Looked up from germline, CDR1 is SGHRS and CDR2 is YFSETQ. V lost 0 bases and J lost 6; bases outside the gene matches: 10. This chain's CDR3 is CASSLAGGRALSEQYF. As DNA, the CDR3 is TGCGCCAGCAGCTTGGCCGGCGGGAGGGCCCTCAGCGAGCAGTACTTC.

V and J are TRBV9 and TRBJ2-1; the D is unclear. The CDR3 loop spans 15 amino acids. Germline V gives CDR1 SGDLS, CDR2 YYNGEE. The ends were cut back, 0 bases at V and 0 bases at J, with 7 bases in the middle. CDR3 nucleotide sequence: TGTGCCAGCAGCGTAGAACGAAGCTCCTACAATGAGCAGTTCTTC. Translating it yields CASSVERSSYNEQFF. Using reference TRBV9 and TRBJ2-1 for the parts outside the CDR3, the full variable domain is DSGVTQTPKHLITATGQRVTLRCSPRSGDLSVYWYQQSLDQGLQFLIQYYNGEERAKGNILERFSAQQFPDLHSELNLSSLELGDSALYFCASSVERSSYNEQFFGPGTRLTVL.

In regard to this clone: This sample includes further DNA sequences coding for the same CDR3. This chain joins TRBV18 and TRBJ2-2; D may be TRBD1 (6 bases). The CDR3 is made up of 15 amino acids. From germline, CDR1 is KGHSH and CDR2 LQKENI. With 2 bases removed from V and 4 bases from J, the gap between germline ends came to 11 bases. DNA of the CDR3: TGTGCCAGCTCACCAGTACAGGGCGGCACCGGGGAGCTGTTTTTT. It codes for CASSPVQGGTGELFF.

This clone came up once. The chain recombines TRBV25-1 with TRBJ2-1; 7 positions match TRBD1. After removal of 1 base from V and 7 bases from J, the junction contained 13 bases not matched to a gene. The germline V gene encodes CDR1 MGHDK and CDR2 SYGVNS. The CDR3 extends over 17 amino acids. CDR3 DNA: TGTGCCAGCAGTGAATTTGTGGTTGGGACAGTGAAAAATGAGCAGTTCTTC. Its protein product is CASSEFVVGTVKNEQFF.

The CDR3 loop reads CASSLATGGSYEQYF. CDR3 sequence (DNA): TGTGCCAGCAGTTTAGCGACAGGGGGCTCCTACGAGCAGTACTTC. V gene TRBV27 combines with J gene TRBJ2-7; 9 bases fit TRBD1. This CDR3 region has 15 residues. The V gene's germline CDR1 is MNHEY and CDR2 SMNVEV (reference sequence). V lost 2 bases, J lost 0 bases, and 2 bases stayed unmatched.

The chain employs TRBV10-3 and TRBJ2-7, with D perhaps matching TRBD1 (5 bases). This CDR3 has 12 residues. Germline values: CDR1 ENHRY, CDR2 SYGVKD. The germline V and J ends were trimmed by 10 bases and 0 bases, with 10 bases remaining between them. For the CDR3, the DNA is TGTGCCACCGCGGACAACTCCTACGAGCAGTACTTC. This translates into CATADNSYEQYF.

This chain uses TRBV19 with TRBJ2-2; 7 bases fit TRBD2. The CDR3 runs 17 residues. The ends lost 7 bases at V and 7 bases at J; junction bases unmatched: 18. CDR1 and CDR2 from the germline V gene are LNHDA and SQIVND (reference sequence). The CDR3 sequence is CASTKLMGGSSVGELFF. The CDR3 nucleotides read TGTGCCAGTACCAAACTCATGGGGGGGTCAAGCGTCGGGGAGCTGTTTTTT.

The chain joins TRBV7-8 to TRBJ2-5; 8 bases line up with TRBD1. In germline, CDR1 is SGHVS, CDR2 FQNEAQ. This CDR3 has 17 residues. V was pared by 0 bases and J by 4 bases, with 10 bases of the junction left unmatched. The CDR3 bases are TGTGCCAGCAGCTTAGCGCGGCTCCAGGGGGCGCGAGAGACCCAGTACTTC. This translates into CASSLARLQGARETQYF.

This chain joins TRBV19 and TRBJ2-7; tentatively, D is TRBD2 (5 bases). CDR1 LNHDA and CDR2 SQIVND come from the germline V gene (reference sequence). The CDR3 consists of 14 residues. V was pared by 4 bases and J by 3 bases, with 13 bases between. CDR3 in DNA: TGTGCCAGTAGTACGCGAGGGCTAGGCTACGAGCAGTACTTC. This codes for CASSTRGLGYEQYF.

V is TRBV19 and J is TRBJ2-2; D is unclear. Trimming shortened V by 6 bases and J by 6 bases, and 17 bases separated the two germline ends. The germline gives CDR1 LNHDA, CDR2 SQIVND (reference sequence). This CDR3 has 15 residues. Written as DNA, the CDR3 is TGTGCCAGTAGGGGCGCGGCTGCCGTGGCCGGGGAGCTGTTTTTT. Its protein is CASRGAAAVAGELFF. The whole variable domain, filled in from reference TRBV19 and TRBJ2-2, reads DGGITQSPKYLFRKEGQNVTLSCEQNLNHDAMYWYRQDPGQGLRLIYYSQIVNDFQKGDIAEGYSVSREKKESFPLTVTSAQKNPTAFYLCASRGAAAVAGELFFGEGSRLTVL.

The J gene is TRBJ1-5, the V gene TRBV6-5, with D tentatively TRBD1 (6 bases). The germline gives CDR1 MNHEY, CDR2 SVGAGI. V lost 8 bases and J 0 bases, leaving 11 bases between the germline ends. CDR3 size: 14 residues. The CDR3 coding sequence is TGTGCCAGCGGGACACCACTTAGCAATCAGCCCCAGCATTTT. As protein: CASGTPLSNQPQHF.

The V call is TRBV14, the J call TRBJ2-7; D is perhaps TRBD2 (6 bases). The CDR3 spans 11 residues. CDR1 is SGHDN and CDR2 is FVKESK in the germline V gene. Trimming pared 4 bases from V and 6 bases from J, leaving 7 bases between. CDR3 DNA sequence: TGTGCCAGCAGCCGGGAGGTCGAGCAGTACTTC. Its protein is CASSREVEQYF.

The rearrangement uses TRBV11-2 and TRBJ2-1; D is perhaps TRBD1 (6 bases). Germline assignment: CDR1 SGHAT and CDR2 FQNNGV. V lost 2 bases, J lost 7 bases, and 15 bases lay in between. CDR3 length: 15 residues. The CDR3 sequence: CASSLIRGDRNEQFF. CDR3 DNA: TGTGCCAGCAGCTTAATCAGGGGCGATCGGAATGAGCAGTTCTTC.

The chain joins TRBV7-6 to TRBJ2-3; TRBD2 aligns across 13 bases. The germline CDR1 and CDR2 sequences are SGHVS and FNYEAQ. Unmatched junction bases numbered 6, after V lost 5 bases and J lost 4 bases. There are 16 residues in the CDR3. The CDR3 loop reads CASSTELAGGPDTQYF. DNA for the CDR3: TGTGCCAGCAGCACCGAACTAGCGGGAGGGCCAGATACGCAGTATTTT.

This chain links TRBV28 with TRBJ1-1; D not certain. Germline V CDR1 and CDR2: MDHEN, SYDVKM. CDR3 size: 11 residues. Trimming pared 5 bases from V and 6 bases from J, leaving 7 bases between. The CDR3 region has the DNA TGTGCCAGCAGTAGTTTTGCTGAAGCTTTCTTT. This gives the protein CASSSFAEAFF.

The chain carries TRBV28 and TRBJ2-1, with 9 bases matching TRBD2. Germline V CDR1 and CDR2: MDHEN, SYDVKM. J gave up 5 bases and V 4 bases, and 9 bases lay outside the gene matches. The CDR3 length is 16 residues. CDR3 sequence (DNA): TGTGCCAGCAGTTCACTTAGCGGGAGCCGCGACAATGAGCAGTTCTTC. It specifies CASSSLSGSRDNEQFF.

The chain uses TRBV6-5 and TRBJ2-7, with 8 bases that match TRBD2. Germline V gene lookup returns CDR1 MNHEY and CDR2 SVGAGI. This CDR3 has 15 residues. The junction had 5 bases not matched to a gene; V was cut back by 0 bases and J by 4 bases. CDR3 loop: CASSYSSGLGYEQYF. CDR3 bases: TGTGCCAGCAGTTACTCGTCGGGACTAGGATACGAGCAGTACTTC.

V and J are TRBV2 and TRBJ1-5; D possibly corresponds to TRBD1 (6 bases). CDR1 is SNHLY and CDR2 is FYNNEI in the germline V gene. Trimming pared 4 bases from V and 0 bases from J, leaving 16 bases between. CDR3 length equals 17 residues. The CDR3 bases are TGTGCCAGCAGTGGCCAAGGGGGATTATATAGCAATCAGCCCCAGCATTTT. This translates into CASSGQGGLYSNQPQHF.

The genes are TRBV28 and TRBJ2-7; 8 nucleotides line up with TRBD1. Trimming took 3 bases from V and 3 from J; bases not matched to a gene: 7. Germline V gene data show CDR1 as MDHEN and CDR2 as SYDVKM. This CDR3 has 15 amino acids. CDR3 bases: TGTGCCAGCAGTTTCGGTGGGACAGGAAACTACGAGCAGTACTTC. It codes for CASSFGGTGNYEQYF.